This paragraph reports one T cell receptor beta chain. Libraries were prepared by immunoSEQ multiplex PCR; TCRdb keeps only in-frame clonotypes and omits some of them. The sample contains about 140,000 clones, over 70% of which appear only once. The entry originates in a study of blood T cell repertoires in COVID-19. Trimming removed 6 bases from V and 5 bases from J, with 11 bases in between. The CDR3 sequence is 11 residues long. From germline, CDR1 is DFQATT and CDR2 SNEGSKA (reference sequence). Input material: peripheral blood. The chain joins TRBV20-1 to TRBJ2-7, with unresolved D. The receptor comes from a woman in her sixties with acute or convalescent COVID-19. The CDR3 spells CSAEVLDEQYF. In DNA form, the CDR3 reads TGCAGTGCAGAGGTCCTAGACGAGCAGTACTTC.